Listed below are T cell receptor beta chains from one sample, sequenced in a study of CD8 T cells in ankylosing spondylitis. TCRdb processed the 5' RACE reads anew with MiXCR; each CDR3 protein has one entry. The sample comprises approximately 190,000 distinct CDR3 sequences, 10% to 15% of which are singletons, and 11% rests with the top ten. The material sequenced was blood, either unsorted or a sorted T cell fraction (not recorded which). These receptor sequences come from a female donor with ankylosing spondylitis or in good health (not recorded which). The CDR3 runs from the conserved cysteine through the conserved F or W. The D gene is left open where the match is weak. Clone size appears in some rows only: once, few, many, or a class for an expanded clone.

DNA | CDR3 | D | J | V | size
TGTGCCAGCAGCGTAGGACTGAACAATCAGCCCCAGCATTTT | CASSVGLNNQPQHF | . | TRBJ1-5 | TRBV9 | many
TGCAGTGCTCGCGGGCTAGCGGGAGGGGGTACTGGAGTAGGTACGCAGTATTTT | CSARGLAGGGTGVGTQYF | TRBD2 | TRBJ2-3 | TRBV20-1 | many
TGTGCCAGCTCATCTTACAGGGAAGCCACAGATACGCAGTATTTT | CASSSYREATDTQYF | . | TRBJ2-3 | TRBV18 | .
TGCAGCGTTGGGACGGGAGAAAGGGGCTACACCTTC | CSVGTGERGYTF | . | TRBJ1-2 | TRBV29-1 | many
TGTGCCATCAGTGAGGGGAACAGGGAAAAAAACGAGCAGTACTTC | CAISEGNREKNEQYF | . | TRBJ2-7 | TRBV10-3 | few
TGCGCCAGCAGCCGCGCCGACCGAGTCTCTGGAAACACCATATATTTT | CASSRADRVSGNTIYF | . | TRBJ1-3 | TRBV5-1 | many
TGCGCCAGCAGCCAAGAACGAGGGAGTTGGTACAATGAGCAGTTCTTC | CASSQERGSWYNEQFF | . | TRBJ2-1 | TRBV4-3 | many
TGCAGCGTTGAACCGGACAGGGGGTGGTATGGCTACACCTTC | CSVEPDRGWYGYTF | TRBD1 | TRBJ1-2 | TRBV29-1 | many
TGCAGTGCTAGAAACTTGGACCGGAACACCGGGGAGCTGTTTTTT | CSARNLDRNTGELFF | . | TRBJ2-2 | TRBV20-1 | many
TGCGCCAGCAGCTTCGGACTAGCGGGAGCGAAGGGGTCCTACGAGCAGTACTTC | CASSFGLAGAKGSYEQYF | TRBD2 | TRBJ2-7 | TRBV5-1 | many
TGTGCCAGCACTTCCCCGACACGGGGGCGGCACAATGAGCAGTTCTTC | CASTSPTRGRHNEQFF | . | TRBJ2-1 | TRBV6-2/TRBV6-3 | many
TGTGCCAGCAGCCAATGGAGGGGGGCCTCCGGTGAAAAACTGTTTTTT | CASSQWRGASGEKLFF | . | TRBJ1-4 | TRBV3-1 | many
TGTGCCAGCAGTCGACTAGCGGGAGATGGCGATGAGCAGTTCTTC | CASSRLAGDGDEQFF | TRBD2 | TRBJ2-1 | TRBV6-8 | once
TGTGCCAGCAGTTTGGGCGGGAGAAGTGTAGAGACCCAGTACTTC | CASSLGGRSVETQYF | TRBD2 | TRBJ2-5 | TRBV28 | many
TGTGCCAGCAGGGGACTATTTGGGGAGACCCAGTGCTTC | CASRGLFGETQCF | TRBD2 | TRBJ2-5 | TRBV2 | .
TGTGCCAGCAGCCCTCGGACTAGCGGGACCCACGAGCAGTACTTC | CASSPRTSGTHEQYF | TRBD2 | TRBJ2-7 | TRBV7-8 | few
TGCAGTGCTAGAGTAGGACAGGGGGGTCAGCCCCAGCATTTT | CSARVGQGGQPQHF | TRBD1 | TRBJ1-5 | TRBV20-1 | many
TGCAGTGCTAGAGATGTCGGGATAGGCGAGACCCAGTACTTC | CSARDVGIGETQYF | . | TRBJ2-5 | TRBV20-1 | many
TGTGCCAGCATGGGGCAGCCCTACAATGAGCAGTTCTTC | CASMGQPYNEQFF | . | TRBJ2-1 | TRBV6-1 | .
TGTGCCAGCAGCATTAAACCGGGACCTTACACCGGGGAGCTGTTTTTT | CASSIKPGPYTGELFF | . | TRBJ2-2 | TRBV7-2 | .
TGCAGTGCTAGGGACCTACTAGCGCACAATGAGCAGTTCTTC | CSARDLLAHNEQFF | TRBD2 | TRBJ2-1 | TRBV20-1 | many
TGCAGCGTCCTCACAGGGATCAATCAGCCCCAGCATTTT | CSVLTGINQPQHF | . | TRBJ1-5 | TRBV29-1 | many
TGTGCCTCCTTACCCCCGGGTGGGCAAGAGACCCAGTACTTC | CASLPPGGQETQYF | . | TRBJ2-5 | TRBV12-3/TRBV12-4 | many
TGCAGTGCTAGAGATGCGATATCAGGTTTGGATGGCTACACCTTC | CSARDAISGLDGYTF | . | TRBJ1-2 | TRBV20-1 | many
TGTGCCAGCAGTTCCCGGACTAGCGGCTACAATGAGCAGTTCTTC | CASSSRTSGYNEQFF | TRBD2 | TRBJ2-1 | TRBV27 | few
TGTGCCAGCAGTGAAGGGAACAGGGGGGCCAACGTCCTGACTTTC | CASSEGNRGANVLTF | . | TRBJ2-6 | TRBV2 | few
TGTGCCAGCAGCAACCGGGACAGCCTAGATCAACTGTTTTTT | CASSNRDSLDQLFF | . | TRBJ1-4 | TRBV21-1 | .
TGCGCCAGCAGCTTGGTGGGGACTAATGAAAAACTGTTTTTT | CASSLVGTNEKLFF | . | TRBJ1-4 | TRBV5-1 | many
TGTGCCAGCAGCTTGTCCGGACTCGGTTACAATGAGCAGTTCTTC | CASSLSGLGYNEQFF | . | TRBJ2-1 | TRBV7-9 | many
TGTGCCAGCAGCCAAGAAACCGGGACGAGTCTCGAGCAGTACTTC | CASSQETGTSLEQYF | . | TRBJ2-7 | TRBV14 | few
TGTGCCAGCTCACTTTTGGACGGAGGCGATGAGCAGTTCTTC | CASSLLDGGDEQFF | . | TRBJ2-1 | TRBV18 | .
TGCAGTGCAGCTAGCAGGAGAGGTTACGAGCAGTACTTC | CSAASRRGYEQYF | . | TRBJ2-7 | TRBV20-1 | many
TGTGCCAGCAGCTTTAAGGGGGGCGCTGAGACCCAGTACTTC | CASSFKGGAETQYF | . | TRBJ2-5 | TRBV7-2 | many
TGTGCCAGCAGCTTCAAGAGCTCCTACAATGAGCAGTTCTTC | CASSFKSSYNEQFF | . | TRBJ2-1 | TRBV7-3 | many
TGTGCCAGCAGCTTAGGCGCTCAGACAAGACAGACCCAGTACTTC | CASSLGAQTRQTQYF | . | TRBJ2-5 | TRBV7-2 | .
TGCGCCAGCAGCTTAAAGGGACCCGGGGCCAACGTCCTGACTTTC | CASSLKGPGANVLTF | . | TRBJ2-6 | TRBV5-1 | few
TGTGCCATCAGTGAAAGGCTAGCGGACACCGGGGAGCTGTTTTTT | CAISERLADTGELFF | TRBD2 | TRBJ2-2 | TRBV10-3 | many
TGCGCCAGCAGCCCCGGGACTAGCGGGAGCCTGAGGGTTTACAATGAGCAGTTCTTC | CASSPGTSGSLRVYNEQFF | TRBD2 | TRBJ2-1 | TRBV5-1 | .
TGTGCCAGCAGCGGGGACAAGTCCTACGAGCAGTACTTC | CASSGDKSYEQYF | . | TRBJ2-7 | TRBV3-1 | many
TGTGCCAGCAGCCGGGCCCAGGTTAATTCACCCCTCCACTTT | CASSRAQVNSPLHF | . | TRBJ1-6 | TRBV5-5 | .
TGCAGTGCTCGGACTAGCGGGAGAGAGACCCAGTACTTC | CSARTSGRETQYF | TRBD2 | TRBJ2-5 | TRBV20-1 | .
TGTGCCAGCAGCCAAGTAACCCTAGCGGGAGCCCCCTACGAGCAGTACTTC | CASSQVTLAGAPYEQYF | TRBD2 | TRBJ2-7 | TRBV3-1 | .
TGTGCCAGCAGCCCTATGGGGACTTCCCCCTACGAGCAGTACTTC | CASSPMGTSPYEQYF | . | TRBJ2-7 | TRBV5-6 | .
TGCAGTGCTAGGACTAGCGGGATCTCCTACAATGAGCAGTTCTTC | CSARTSGISYNEQFF | TRBD2 | TRBJ2-1 | TRBV20-1 | many
TGTGCCAGCAGCGCAGCGGGAGGGCCGTTGGAGCAGTTCTTC | CASSAAGGPLEQFF | TRBD2 | TRBJ2-1 | TRBV11-2 | .
TGTGCCAGCAGCCAACCCGGGACTGGCAAAAATTCACCCCTCCACTTT | CASSQPGTGKNSPLHF | . | TRBJ1-6 | TRBV27 | few
TGTGCCAGCAGCCGCGGACTAGCGGGAGACGAGCAGTACTTC | CASSRGLAGDEQYF | TRBD2 | TRBJ2-7 | TRBV6-1 | many
TGTGCCTGGACCCCTGGAGCGGGATTAATCGGGGAGCTGTTTTTT | CAWTPGAGLIGELFF | TRBD2 | TRBJ2-2 | TRBV30 | many
TGTGCCAGCAGTTTGGGGGGGATCGGCACAGATACGCAGTATTTT | CASSLGGIGTDTQYF | TRBD2 | TRBJ2-3 | TRBV6-5 | few
TGTGCCAGCAGCGCGGATCCGGAGGGCTATGGCTACACCTTC | CASSADPEGYGYTF | . | TRBJ1-2 | TRBV9 | many
TGCAGCTCCGGGGGGCAGATGAACACTGAAGCTTTCTTT | CSSGGQMNTEAFF | . | TRBJ1-1 | TRBV29-1 | few
TGCAGCGTTTGGGGAAAAGGGTTCCCTGAAGCTTTCTTT | CSVWGKGFPEAFF | . | TRBJ1-1 | TRBV29-1 | many
TGTGCCAGCAGCTTAAGTGCGGGGGCAACCGGGGAGCTGTTTTTT | CASSLSAGATGELFF | . | TRBJ2-2 | TRBV7-3 | many
TGTGCCAGCTCACCCCTCTCCAGCGGCGAGCAGTACTTC | CASSPLSSGEQYF | . | TRBJ2-7 | TRBV18 | many